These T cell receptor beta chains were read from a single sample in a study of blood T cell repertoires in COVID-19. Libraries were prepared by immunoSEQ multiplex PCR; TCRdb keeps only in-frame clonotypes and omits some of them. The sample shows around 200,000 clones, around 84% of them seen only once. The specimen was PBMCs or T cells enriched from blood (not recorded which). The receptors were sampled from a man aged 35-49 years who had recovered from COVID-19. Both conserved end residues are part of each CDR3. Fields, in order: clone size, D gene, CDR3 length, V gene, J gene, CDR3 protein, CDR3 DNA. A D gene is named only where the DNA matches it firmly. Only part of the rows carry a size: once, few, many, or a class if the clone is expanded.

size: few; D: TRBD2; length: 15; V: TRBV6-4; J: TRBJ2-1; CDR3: CASSDSAGSYNEQFF; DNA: TGTGCCAGCAGTGACTCAGCGGGATCCTACAATGAGCAGTTCTTC
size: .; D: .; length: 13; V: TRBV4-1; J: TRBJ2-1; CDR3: CASSPRDYNEQFF; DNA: TGCGCCAGCAGCCCGAGGGACTACAATGAGCAGTTCTTC
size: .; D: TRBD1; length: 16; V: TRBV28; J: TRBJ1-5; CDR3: CASIFRDRDSNQPQHF; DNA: TGTGCCAGCATCTTCAGGGACAGGGATAGCAATCAGCCCCAGCATTTT
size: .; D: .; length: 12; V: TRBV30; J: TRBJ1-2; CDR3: CAWDRTNYGYTF; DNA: TGTGCCTGGGACAGGACTAACTATGGCTACACCTTC
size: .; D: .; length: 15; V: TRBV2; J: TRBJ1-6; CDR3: CASTIEGYEGSPLHF; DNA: TGTGCCAGCACTATTGAGGGATACGAGGGATCACCCCTCCACTTT
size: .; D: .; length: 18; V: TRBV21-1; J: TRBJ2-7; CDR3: CASSKKKEGTGIGYEQYF; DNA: TGTGCCAGCAGCAAAAAGAAAGAGGGGACAGGGATCGGCTACGAGCAGTACTTC
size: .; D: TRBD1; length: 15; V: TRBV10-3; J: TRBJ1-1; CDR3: CAISSGGSGNTEAFF; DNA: TGTGCCATCAGCTCAGGGGGCTCTGGGAACACTGAAGCTTTCTTT
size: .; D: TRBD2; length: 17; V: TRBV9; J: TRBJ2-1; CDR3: CASSGGTSGRSYNEQFF; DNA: TGTGCCAGCAGCGGGGGGACTAGCGGTCGCTCCTACAATGAGCAGTTCTTC
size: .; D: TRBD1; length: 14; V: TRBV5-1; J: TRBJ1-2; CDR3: CASSFGTDLGGYTF; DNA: TGCGCCAGCAGCTTCGGGACAGATCTTGGGGGCTACACCTTC
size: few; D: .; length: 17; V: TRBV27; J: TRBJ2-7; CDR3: CASSAATPWTVDYEQYF; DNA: TGTGCCAGCAGTGCCGCTACCCCCTGGACAGTAGACTACGAGCAGTACTTC
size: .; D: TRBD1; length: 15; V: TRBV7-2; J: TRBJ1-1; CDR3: CASSLEGTANTEAFF; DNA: TGTGCCAGCAGCTTAGAAGGGACAGCGAACACTGAAGCTTTCTTT
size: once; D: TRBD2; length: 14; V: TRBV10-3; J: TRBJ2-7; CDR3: CATTSTSGSYEQYF; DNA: TGTGCCACAACTTCCACTAGCGGGAGCTACGAGCAGTACTTC
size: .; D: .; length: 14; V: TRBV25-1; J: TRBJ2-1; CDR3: CASSAPGFYNEQFF; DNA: TGTGCCAGCAGTGCTCCGGGGTTCTACAATGAGCAGTTCTTC
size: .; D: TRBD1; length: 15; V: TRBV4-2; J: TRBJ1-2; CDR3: CASSQDAGGNYGYTF; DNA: TGTGCCAGCAGCCAAGATGCAGGGGGCAATTATGGCTACACCTTC
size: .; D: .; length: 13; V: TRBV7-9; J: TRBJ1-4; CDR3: CASSLSEGEKLFF; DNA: TGTGCCAGCAGCTTATCGGAGGGCGAAAAACTGTTTTTT
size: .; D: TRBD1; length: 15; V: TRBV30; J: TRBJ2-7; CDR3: CAWMSPGGTIYEQYF; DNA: TGTGCCTGGATGTCTCCAGGGGGCACGATCTACGAGCAGTACTTC